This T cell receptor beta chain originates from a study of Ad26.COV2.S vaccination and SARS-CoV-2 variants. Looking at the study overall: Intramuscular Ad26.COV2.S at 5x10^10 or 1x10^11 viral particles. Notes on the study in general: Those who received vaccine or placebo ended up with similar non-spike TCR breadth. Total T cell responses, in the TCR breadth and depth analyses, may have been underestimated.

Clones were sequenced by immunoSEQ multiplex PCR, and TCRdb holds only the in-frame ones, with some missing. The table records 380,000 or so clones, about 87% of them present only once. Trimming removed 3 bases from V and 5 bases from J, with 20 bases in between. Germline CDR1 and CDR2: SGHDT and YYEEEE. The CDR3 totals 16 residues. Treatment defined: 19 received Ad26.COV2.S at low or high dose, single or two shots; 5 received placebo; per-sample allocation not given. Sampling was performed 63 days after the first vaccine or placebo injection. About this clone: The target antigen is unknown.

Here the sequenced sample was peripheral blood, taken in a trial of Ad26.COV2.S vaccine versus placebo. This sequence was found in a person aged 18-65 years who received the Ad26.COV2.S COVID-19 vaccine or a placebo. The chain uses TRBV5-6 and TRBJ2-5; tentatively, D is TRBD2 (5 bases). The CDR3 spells CASSSALVTSRETQYF. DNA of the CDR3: TGTGCCAGCAGCTCGGCACTAGTCACCTCCCGGGAGACCCAGTACTTC.